In its sample, the clone carrying this T cell receptor beta chain was seen many times. What it binds is unknown. This record belongs to a study of T cells in Graves' hyperthyroidism and ophthalmopathy. Study results and caveats: It was a median approximately 6.9 months before onset that the model predicted ophthalmopathy.

Amplification targeted TCR beta CDR3 regions from RNA transcripts. HTBI primers were used for first-round RT-PCR of the TCR CDR3. MiXCR, run by TCRdb on the multiplex PCR reads, gives a single entry per CDR3 protein. The profile shows 250,000 to 350,000 distinct CDR3 sequences, 16% of them singletons. The CDR3 consists of 14 residues. Trimming at V came to 4 bases and at J to 6 bases, leaving 4 bases not matched to a gene. The germline V gene has CDR1 SEHNR and CDR2 FQNEAQ (reference sequence). J is TRBJ2-7 and V is TRBV7-9, with 12 positions matching TRBD1. The specimen sequenced was blood. The receptor was derived from a man aged 30-40 years with Graves' hyperthyroidism. CDR3 coding DNA: TGTGCCAGCAGCTGGGGGACAGGGGGCACCGAGCAGTACTTC. Its protein product is CASSWGTGGTEQYF. Combining the CDR3 with reference TRBV7-9 and TRBJ2-7 gives the whole variable domain DTGVSQNPRHKITKRGQNVTFRCDPISEHNRLYWYRQTLGQGPEFLTYFQNEAQLEKSRLLSDRFSAERPKGSFSTLEIQRTEQGDSAMYLCASSWGTGGTEQYFGPGTRLTVT.